This T cell receptor (beta chain) comes out of a study of T cell responses to AZD1222 COVID-19 vaccine. Notes on this clone: What it binds is not known.

Study findings and constraints: A mostly white British donor set with more females was recruited, and clonal diversity was possibly underestimated. CD4 TCRs associated with vaccination spanned spike, dominating at 160-218 and 743-854. Reportedly, nearly half the spike-specific TCRs target unmutated variant regions.

Sequenced by immunoSEQ multiplex PCR; TCRdb stores in-frame clones only, minus some. Of roughly 130,000 clones listed, 70% to 90% were seen once; the top ten hold roughly 1.6%. Trimming at V came to 5 bases and at J to 2 bases, leaving 5 bases not matched to a gene. CDR3 length: 16 residues. The germline V gene encodes CDR1 MNHNY and CDR2 SVGAGI (reference sequence). The sample was peripheral blood, taken on day 0 of AZD1222 vaccination. The origin of this receptor is an adult in good health. The chain carries TRBV6-6 and TRBJ2-3; TRBD2 matches 12 bases. This CDR3 reads CASSKLAGGPTDTQYF. The DNA for the CDR3 is TGTGCCAGCAGTAAACTAGCGGGAGGTCCCACAGATACGCAGTATTTT.